The entry below gives a single TCR beta chain sequence along with its context. Each PCR replicate from the sorted subsets contained approximately 0.2 ug DNA, which is 25,000 to 30,000 T cell genomes. Assay: immunoSEQ multiplex PCR; the TCRdb copy retains only in-frame clones and omits some. In the table there are more than 400,000 clones, 90% to 96% of which are singletons. V dropped 6 bases and J dropped 7 bases, with 12 bases sitting between them. Per the germline V gene, CDR1 is LNHDA and CDR2 is SQIVND (reference sequence). The CDR3 is 12 amino acids. These data belong to a study of shared clonotypes between healthy human individuals. All of the donors resided in Nashville, Tennessee, and each was a Caucasian adult. CD4+ cells yielded CD45RA+ naive and CD45RA-negative memory subsets.

The sequence was obtained from a woman younger than 45 in good health. The sample was naive CD4+ T cells sorted from blood. Regarding subset: CD45RA+ positively selected. The chain carries TRBV19 and TRBJ1-1; no clear D gene. In DNA form, the CDR3 reads TGTGCCAGTAGGGGAAACAGAGATGAAGCTTTCTTT. Translated, it gives CASRGNRDEAFF.